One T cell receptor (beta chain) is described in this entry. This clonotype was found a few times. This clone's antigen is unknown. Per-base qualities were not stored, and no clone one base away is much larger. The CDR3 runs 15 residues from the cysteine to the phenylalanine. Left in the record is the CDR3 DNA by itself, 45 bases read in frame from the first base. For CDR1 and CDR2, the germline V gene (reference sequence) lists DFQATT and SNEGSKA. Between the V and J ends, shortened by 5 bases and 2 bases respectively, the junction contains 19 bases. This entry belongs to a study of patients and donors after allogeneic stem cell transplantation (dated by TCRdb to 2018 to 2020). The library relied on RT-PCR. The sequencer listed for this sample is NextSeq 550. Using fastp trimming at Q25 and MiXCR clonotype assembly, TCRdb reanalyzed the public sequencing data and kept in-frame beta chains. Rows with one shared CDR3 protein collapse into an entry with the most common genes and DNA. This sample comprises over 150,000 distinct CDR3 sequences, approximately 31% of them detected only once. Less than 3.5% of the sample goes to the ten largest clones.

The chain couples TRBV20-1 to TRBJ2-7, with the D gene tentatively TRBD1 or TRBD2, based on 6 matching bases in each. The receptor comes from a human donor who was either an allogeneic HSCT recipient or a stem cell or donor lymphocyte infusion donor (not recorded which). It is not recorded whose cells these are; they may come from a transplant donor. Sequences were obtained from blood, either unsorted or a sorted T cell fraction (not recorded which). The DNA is TGCAGTGCTTGGGGGGTAAACAGGGCCGCCTACGAGCAGTACTTC. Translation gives CSAWGVNRAAYEQYF.